This T cell receptor (beta chain) was identified in a study of T-cell reconstitution after alpha-beta-depleted transplantation in children. Overall study findings and caveats: T-cell counts and diversity were attributed mostly to newly produced T cells one year after transplant. Reportedly, only several hundred clones from non-depleted graft cells drove alpha-beta T-cell counts at about two months. Day-60 TCRbeta diversity that was high in some patients was derived from surviving recipient T cells and thymic progenitors.

Unique molecular identifiers were incorporated when the TCRbeta library was constructed. TCRdb called the PCR reads again in MiXCR, with one record for every CDR3 protein. The sample records about 100,000 distinct CDR3 sequences, approximately 6.4% being singletons. This clonotype was seen many times. Its antigen is undetermined. Germline V gives CDR1 SGHAT, CDR2 FQNNGV. The V gene lost 5 bases and the J gene lost 0 bases, with 10 bases spanning the gap. The CDR3 totals 14 residues. This sequence joins TRBV11-2 and TRBJ2-5; D is undetermined. This specimen was PBMCs, mostly from graft donor cells, taken 360 days after TCRalphabeta/CD19-depleted stem cell transplant. The sequence derives from a male patient between 2 and 10 years old who had a stem cell transplant for acute lymphoblastic leukemia, so the T cells may come from the graft donor. The DNA for the CDR3 is TGTGCCAGCAGCCCAGAGGCCTACCAAGAGACCCAGTACTTC. It specifies CASSPEAYQETQYF. Full variable domain (missing parts from reference TRBV11-2 and TRBJ2-5): EAGVAQSPRYKIIEKRQSVAFWCNPISGHATLYWYQQILGQGPKLLIQFQNNGVVDDSQLPKDRFSAERLKGVDSTLKIQPAKLEDSAVYLCASSPEAYQETQYFGPGTRLLVL.